The subject of this entry is one T cell receptor (beta chain). Its antigen remains unknown. This record belongs to a study of T cells after yellow fever vaccination. Study-level information: Preparation of fractions with low cell numbers was performed using SMART-Seq v4 Ultra Low Input.

TCRdb called the 5' RACE reads again in MiXCR, with one record for every CDR3 protein. The sample gives approximately 120,000 distinct CDR3 sequences, 7.4% of which show up once; approximately 2.7% is in the top ten. Trimming cost V 6 bases and J 0 bases, with 9 bases left between them. Germline assignment: CDR1 DFQATT and CDR2 SNEGSKA (reference sequence). This CDR3 spans 14 amino acids. The study, taken as a whole, reports: A minor fraction of clonotypes spanned both CD4 and CD8 compartments. A large majority of primary-vaccination clones showed up again after the booster (approximately 95% CD4, about 87% CD8). The secondary response showed a weaker magnitude and a faster peak, day 5 versus 15.

Sequenced here: CD4+ T cells sorted from PBMCs, sampled 10 days after the first yellow fever vaccination. The chain couples TRBV20-1 to TRBJ1-6; the D is unclear. This TCR was recovered from a man between 18 and 35 years old who received the YFV17D yellow fever vaccine. The CDR3 bases are TGCAGTGCCGCCCTTCGCTCCTATAATTCACCCCTCCACTTT. Amino acids: CSAALRSYNSPLHF.